This T cell receptor (beta chain) stems from a study of CD8+CD57+ T cells in acquired aplastic anemia. Study-wide background: An average of approximately 3.2 ug of DNA was obtained from sorted CD4+ and CD8+ cells.

General study findings and limits: Patients were compared with controls for CD8+ Simpson's diversity, and no significant difference emerged.

Patients chosen for sequencing had CD8+CD57+ cells that had expanded, as shown by flow cytometry. This CDR3 has 15 amino acids. Germline values: CDR1 MGHDK, CDR2 SYGVNS. Between the trimmed V and J ends, which lost 6 bases and 0 bases, there was a span of 14 bases. The template for TCR beta VDJ and CDR3 sequence profiling was genomic DNA. TCRdb re-analysed the reads in MiXCR, keeping a single row per CDR3 protein. The sample has around 430,000 distinct CDR3 sequences, approximately 32% seen once. In regard to this clonotype: Its antigen is currently unknown.

The specimen sequenced was sorted CD4+, CD8+, or CD8+CD57+ T cells (not recorded which) from PBMCs. This chain uses TRBV25-1 with TRBJ1-1; D is undetermined. The clonotype originates from a human donor with aplastic anemia. The CDR3 protein is CASSQVAKMNTEAFF. CDR3 nucleotide sequence: TGTGCCAGCAGCCAAGTTGCAAAGATGAACACTGAAGCTTTCTTT. The entire variable domain, with the rest obtained from reference TRBV25-1 and TRBJ1-1, is as follows: EADIYQTPRYLVIGTGKKITLECSQTMGHDKMYWYQQDPGMELHLIHYSYGVNSTEKGDLSSESTVSRIRTEHFPLTLESARPSHTSQYLCASSQVAKMNTEAFFGQGTRLTVV.